These 11 T cell receptor beta chains were sequenced from one sample in a study of cytomegalovirus exposure and HLA in healthy donors. The PCR contained 60 Vbeta and 13 Jbeta primers. The assay was immunoSEQ multiplex PCR, and TCRdb's table has in-frame clones only and misses some. The sample includes roughly 170,000 clones, approximately 77% of them seen just once. The sample comprised PBMCs. The receptors were gathered from a male donor in good health and CMV-seronegative.

The J gene is TRBJ1-2, the V gene TRBV18, with 7 positions matching TRBD1. The CDR3 extends over 13 amino acids. Per the germline V gene, CDR1 is KGHSH and CDR2 is LQKENI. J lost 7 bases, V lost 3 bases, and 5 bases had no gene match. The CDR3 sequence is CASSPDRNFGYTF. CDR3 nucleotide sequence: TGTGCCAGCTCACCGGACAGGAATTTTGGCTACACCTTC.

V gene TRBV7-3 combines with J gene TRBJ2-3; D possibly corresponds to TRBD2 (6 bases). The V end lost 0 bases, the J end lost 8 bases, and 15 bases lay between the germline ends. CDR3 length: 15 amino acids. Germline V gene lookup returns CDR1 SGHTA and CDR2 FQGTGA. CDR3 amino acids: CASSLTSGVGGTQYF. In DNA, the CDR3 is TGTGCCAGCAGCTTAACGTCAGGCGTCGGGGGTACGCAGTATTTT.

The chain is built from TRBV27 and TRBJ1-1; maybe TRBD1 (6 bases). The CDR3 has 14 residues. V dropped 0 bases and J dropped 10 bases, with 15 bases sitting between them. Germline assignment: CDR1 MNHEY and CDR2 SMNVEV (reference sequence). This CDR3 reads CASSLSGGSRGAFF. CDR3 nucleotides: TGTGCCAGCAGTTTATCAGGGGGATCTCGGGGAGCTTTCTTT.

This chain uses TRBV7-3 with TRBJ1-2; possible D gene TRBD1, 6 bases. The V gene's germline CDR1 is SGHTA and CDR2 FQGTGA. This CDR3 comprises 14 residues. The V end lost 1 base, the J end lost 7 bases, and 13 bases lay between the germline ends. The CDR3 nucleotides are TGTGCCAGCAGCTTAAGTGGCAGGGGCGGTGGCTACACCTTC. Encoded protein: CASSLSGRGGGYTF.

The J gene is TRBJ1-3, the V gene TRBV6-7; no reliable D call. TRBV6-7 is reported as an ORF; its role is uncertain. This CDR3 region has 16 residues. Trimming took 4 bases from V and 3 from J, leaving 16 bases between them. In nucleotides, the CDR3 is TGTGCCAGCAGTTCCATCCCTGGGCGAGTTGGAAACACCATATATTTT. This sequence encodes CASSSIPGRVGNTIYF.

This clone was seen a few times. CDR3 sequence (DNA): TGTGCCAGCAGTTCGACCGGAGTCACAGATACGCAGTATTTT. It encodes CASSSTGVTDTQYF. The V and J genes are TRBV28 and TRBJ2-3; no definite D call. V lost 4 bases and J lost 2, with 10 bases in between. The CDR3 is 14 amino acids. CDR1 and CDR2 from the germline V gene are MDHEN and SYDVKM.

The V gene is TRBV7-9, the J gene TRBJ1-4; 7 bases align to TRBD1. Germline trimming cut 5 bases from V and 5 bases from J; bases unmatched to any gene: 8. In germline, CDR1 is SEHNR, CDR2 FQNEAQ (reference sequence). The CDR3 runs 15 residues. CDR3 DNA sequence: TGTGCCAGCAGCCTCCGGACAGGAGCGAATGAAAAACTGTTTTTT. It encodes CASSLRTGANEKLFF.

This clone was counted a few times. The V and J genes are TRBV7-8 and TRBJ2-7, with 8 bases identical to TRBD1. J gave up 3 bases and V 5 bases, and 12 bases lay outside the gene matches. The CDR3 length is 16 residues. CDR1 is SGHVS, CDR2 FQNEAQ, per germline. CDR3 nucleotides: TGTGCCAGCAGCCCCGGAGGGGCGGGACAGGTCTACGAGCAGTACTTC. Protein sequence: CASSPGGAGQVYEQYF.

Notes on this clone: A read error may account for a junction end that differs from germline. V and J are TRBV7-9 and TRBJ2-7; TRBD2 matches at 10 bases. This CDR3 is 16 amino acids long. Germline CDR1 reads SEHNR; CDR2 reads FQNEAQ (reference sequence). CDR3 amino acids: CSSSTRTSGTVLEQYF. The CDR3, as DNA: TGTTCCAGCAGCACCCGGACTAGCGGTACTGTTCTCGAGCAGTACTTC.

CDR3 sequence (DNA): TGTGCCAGCAGTCTTAGCGGAGAGACCCAGTACTTC. Its protein product is CASSLSGETQYF. The chain links TRBV11-2 to TRBJ2-5, with D possibly TRBD2 on 6 matching bases. CDR1 and CDR2 from the germline V gene are SGHAT and FQNNGV. This CDR3 has 12 amino acids. Trimming stripped 6 bases from V and 4 bases from J, with 9 bases between.

This chain's CDR3 is CASSPGNRIYEQYF. CDR3 sequence (DNA): TGTGCCAGCAGCCCGGGGAACCGCATATACGAGCAGTACTTC. V and J are TRBV7-2 and TRBJ2-7, with a weak D call TRBD2 (5 bases). Per germline, CDR1 SGHTA and CDR2 FQGNSA. This CDR3 contains 14 residues. V lost 5 bases, J lost 4 bases, and 15 bases lay in between.